This is a list of T cell receptor beta chains from one sample in a study of PD-L1 blockade in urothelial cancer. Profiling relied on immunoSEQ multiplex PCR, and the TCRdb table lists in-frame clones only, not all of them. The sample consists of about 86,000 clones, over 75% of them appearing once. Here the sequenced sample was PBMCs, taken around atezolizumab (anti-PD-L1) treatment. Receptors were obtained from a man in his 60s with urothelial cancer. The CDR3 runs from the conserved cysteine through the conserved F or W. The order of the fields is CDR3 DNA, CDR3 protein, V gene, D gene, clone size, J gene. A D gene is named only where the DNA matches it firmly. Expanded clones get a size class; other rows say once, few or many, or leave the size out.

TGTGCCAGCAGCTTAGCGCTAACAGGGAGGGACATTCAGTACTTC | CASSLALTGRDIQYF | TRBV7-2 | . | once | TRBJ2-4
TGCGCCAGCAGAGTCGGGAGGAGCCCCTACAATGAGCAGTTCTTC | CASRVGRSPYNEQFF | TRBV5-1 | TRBD2 | . | TRBJ2-1
TGCGCCAGCAGCTTGGGTGACAAATACAATGAGCAGTTCTTC | CASSLGDKYNEQFF | TRBV5-1 | . | . | TRBJ2-1
TGTGCCAGCAGCTTTTTAAGCGGGACTGAAGCTTTCTTT | CASSFLSGTEAFF | TRBV11-3 | . | . | TRBJ1-1
TGCAGCGTTGTAAAACAGGGGCTACTTTACGAGCAGTACTTC | CSVVKQGLLYEQYF | TRBV29-1 | TRBD1 | . | TRBJ2-7
TGTGCCAGCAGGGGAGGGGGGACAGATACGCAGTATTTT | CASRGGGTDTQYF | TRBV7-3 | . | . | TRBJ2-3
TGTGCCAGTAGGGACGACAGGGGCCAGCCCCAGCATTTT | CASRDDRGQPQHF | TRBV19 | TRBD1 | . | TRBJ1-5
TGTGCCAGCAGTGAGGCTAGCGGGGGGGCTGGAGGCTCCTACGAGCAGTACTTC | CASSEASGGAGGSYEQYF | TRBV2 | TRBD2 | . | TRBJ2-7
TGTGCCAGCAGTTACGGGGGGGGTAATCAGCCCCAGCATTTT | CASSYGGGNQPQHF | TRBV6-6 | . | many | TRBJ1-5
TGTGCCAGCAGTCCGATAGGCCAAACCGGGACTAGCGGGAGTGTAGGCACAGATACGCAGTATTTT | CASSPIGQTGTSGSVGTDTQYF | TRBV27 | TRBD2 | . | TRBJ2-3
TGTGCCAGCAGCCATGGACAGGTCTATGGCTACACCTTC | CASSHGQVYGYTF | TRBV14 | TRBD1 | few | TRBJ1-2
TGTGCCAGCACCCGAGACAGGGAACCTCAGCCCCAGCATTTT | CASTRDREPQPQHF | TRBV6-1 | TRBD1 | . | TRBJ1-5
TGTGCCATCAGTGCTAGGTTTCGAGACAATGAGCAGTTCTTC | CAISARFRDNEQFF | TRBV10-3 | . | . | TRBJ2-1
TGTGCCAGCAGCTCCTCCCCGACTAGCGCCAATGAGCAGTTCTTC | CASSSSPTSANEQFF | TRBV9 | TRBD2 | . | TRBJ2-1
TGTGCCATCAGTGAGCACGGGTACACTGAAGCTTTCTTT | CAISEHGYTEAFF | TRBV10-3 | . | few | TRBJ1-1
TGCAGCGTTGGCCGGGAAGGAGCTTTCTTT | CSVGREGAFF | TRBV29-1 | . | . | TRBJ1-1
TGCGCCAGCAGCTTACAGGGGTTGGAGGGTGAAAAACTGTTTTTT | CASSLQGLEGEKLFF | TRBV5-1 | TRBD1 | once | TRBJ1-4
TGTGCCATCAGTGAGCCCAGGGGCTCGAGCCCTTTCTTT | CAISEPRGSSPFF | TRBV10-3 | . | many | TRBJ1-1
TGTGCCAGCAGCACGGGGGGGATGTACAATGAGCAGTTCTTC | CASSTGGMYNEQFF | TRBV5-4 | TRBD2 | . | TRBJ2-1
TGCGCCAGCAGCAAAGGGACTAGCCGGAGCTCCTACAATGAGCAGTTCTTC | CASSKGTSRSSYNEQFF | TRBV5-1 | TRBD2 | . | TRBJ2-1
TGTGCCAGCAGAACCCCCGGAAACATTCAGTACTTC | CASRTPGNIQYF | TRBV27 | . | . | TRBJ2-4
TGTGCCAGCAGTGCACCGGGACAGGGGGCCAATCAGCCCCAGCATTTT | CASSAPGQGANQPQHF | TRBV2 | TRBD1 | once | TRBJ1-5
TGTGCCAGCAGCTTTCTAGCGGACACCGGGGAGCTGTTTTTT | CASSFLADTGELFF | TRBV7-8 | TRBD2 | few | TRBJ2-2
TGTGCCTGGAGTGTTGGACTCTTCCACAATGAGCAGTTCTTC | CAWSVGLFHNEQFF | TRBV30 | . | . | TRBJ2-1
TGTGCCAGCAGCTTAGGGCTGACCCGCGGGGCCCAGTACTTC | CASSLGLTRGAQYF | TRBV7-9 | . | once | TRBJ2-5
TGCGCCAGCAGCCAAGATCGACGGGGGGTTGAAGCCAAAAACATTCAGTACTTC | CASSQDRRGVEAKNIQYF | TRBV4-3 | TRBD2 | once | TRBJ2-4
TGTGCCAGCAGACCGGACAGGGGGAGCTACACCTTC | CASRPDRGSYTF | TRBV6-5 | TRBD1 | . | TRBJ1-2
TGTGCCAGCAGCGAGAGACAGGGATCACACCCCACCGGGGAGCTGTTTTTT | CASSERQGSHPTGELFF | TRBV7-8 | TRBD1 | . | TRBJ2-2
TGTGCCTGCGGGGGGCCCCTCTCTGGGGCCAACGTCCTGACTTTC | CACGGPLSGANVLTF | TRBV6-5 | TRBD2 | . | TRBJ2-6
TGTGCCAGCAGAGAAGACAGGGGAACGGAGACCCAGTACTTC | CASREDRGTETQYF | TRBV2 | TRBD1 | . | TRBJ2-5
TGTGCCAGTAGTCCCGACAGAGAAATTCAGCCCCAGCATTTT | CASSPDREIQPQHF | TRBV19 | . | . | TRBJ1-5
TGTGCCAGCAGTAAGGGGCTAGCGGTAATCTACGAGCAGTACTTC | CASSKGLAVIYEQYF | TRBV21-1 | . | . | TRBJ2-7
TGCGCCAGCAGCCCGTCGGGGAGAATAAACACTGAAGCTTTCTTT | CASSPSGRINTEAFF | TRBV5-1 | . | . | TRBJ1-1
TGCGCCAGCAGCTTGGACCAGGTGAACACCGGGGAGCTGTTTTTT | CASSLDQVNTGELFF | TRBV5-1 | . | . | TRBJ2-2
TGTGCCAGCAGCTCTATAGCGGAGGCCAGCCAAGAGACCCAGTACTTC | CASSSIAEASQETQYF | TRBV7-6 | . | once | TRBJ2-5
TGCGCCAGCAGCTTGGTGGGGGCGGGACAGGTCCACTACGAGCAGTACTTC | CASSLVGAGQVHYEQYF | TRBV5-1 | TRBD1 | . | TRBJ2-7
TGCGCCAGCAGCTTTCGGGACAGGGGTCACGAGCAGTACTTC | CASSFRDRGHEQYF | TRBV5-1 | TRBD1 | . | TRBJ2-7
TGTGCCAGCAGGGCTACAGGGGGGCCAGATACGCAGTATTTT | CASRATGGPDTQYF | TRBV6-5 | TRBD1 | . | TRBJ2-3
TGTGCCAGCCTAAACCCCTCCCTAGCGGGAGGGCCTATCGAGCAGTACTTC | CASLNPSLAGGPIEQYF | TRBV9 | TRBD2 | . | TRBJ2-7
TGTGCCAGCAGTATCGGGACAGGGTTGTCCCGGGAGCAGTACTTC | CASSIGTGLSREQYF | TRBV14 | TRBD1 | . | TRBJ2-7
TGTGCCAGTAGTATCGGGCAGGGGGACTATGGCTACACCTTC | CASSIGQGDYGYTF | TRBV19 | TRBD1 | . | TRBJ1-2
TGTGCCTGGAGTGTACGGCGGCAGGGGGATGGCTACACCTTC | CAWSVRRQGDGYTF | TRBV30 | TRBD1 | . | TRBJ1-2
TGTGCCAGCTCACCCTCCACAGGAATCTCCTACAATGAGCAGTTCTTC | CASSPSTGISYNEQFF | TRBV18 | . | few | TRBJ2-1
TGTGCCAGCAGCTCCTACCCAGGCACCTACGAGCAGTACTTC | CASSSYPGTYEQYF | TRBV5-6 | . | once | TRBJ2-7
TGTGCCTGTTTCCGGGGAACAAACTATGGCTACACCTTC | CACFRGTNYGYTF | TRBV30 | . | . | TRBJ1-2
TGCGCCAGCAGCTTGGCAGGAGCGGGCAATCAGCCCCAGCATTTT | CASSLAGAGNQPQHF | TRBV5-1 | . | few | TRBJ1-5